This T cell receptor (beta chain) was recovered during a study of CD8 T cells in Susac syndrome. It was with random hexamers that about 0.45 to 1 ug RNA was reverse transcribed. By means of immunoSEQ multiplex PCR, TCR beta CDR3 spanning 54 Vbeta and 13 Jbeta underwent amplification. TCRdb re-called the immunoSEQ multiplex PCR reads through MiXCR, storing one row per CDR3 protein. The table includes about 210,000 distinct CDR3 sequences, 95% detected once. Findings and limits, study-wide: The study recognized that the number of individuals in its TCR sequencing and HLA analysis was relatively small.

Regarding this clonotype: Its specificity is unknown.

In blood CD8+ and CD4+ T cells, TCR beta underwent sequencing. Negative isolation was applied to CD8+ and CD4+ T cells, and FACS enrichment was applied to TEMRA cells. The TCR sequence derives from a human donor with multiple sclerosis. The sequencing input was CD4+ T cells from PBMCs.

CDR3 nucleotide sequence: TGCAGTGCTAGACCGGGGGGAGAGACCCAGTACTTC. This encodes CSARPGGETQYF. The V gene is TRBV20-1, the J gene TRBJ2-5, with 7 positions matching TRBD2. CDR1 is DFQATT, CDR2 SNEGSKA, per germline (reference sequence). V lost 2 bases to trimming and J lost 4 bases; unmatched junction nucleotides: 1. CDR3 length: 12 amino acids.